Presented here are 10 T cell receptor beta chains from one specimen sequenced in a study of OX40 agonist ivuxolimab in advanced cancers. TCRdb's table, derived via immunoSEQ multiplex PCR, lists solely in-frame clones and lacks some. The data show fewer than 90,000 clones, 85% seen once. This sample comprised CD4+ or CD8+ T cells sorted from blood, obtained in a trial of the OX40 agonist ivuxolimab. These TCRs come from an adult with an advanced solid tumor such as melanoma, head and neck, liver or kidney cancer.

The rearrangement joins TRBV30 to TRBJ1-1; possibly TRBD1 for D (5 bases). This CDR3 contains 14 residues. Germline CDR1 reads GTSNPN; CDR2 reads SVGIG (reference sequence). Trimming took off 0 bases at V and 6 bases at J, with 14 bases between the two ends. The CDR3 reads CAWSVSLGEAEAFF. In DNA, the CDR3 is TGTGCCTGGAGTGTAAGTTTAGGGGAAGCTGAAGCTTTCTTT.

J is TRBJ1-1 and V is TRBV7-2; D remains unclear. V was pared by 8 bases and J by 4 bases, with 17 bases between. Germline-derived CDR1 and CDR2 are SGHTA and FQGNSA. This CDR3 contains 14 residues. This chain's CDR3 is CASRPGGGSTEAFF. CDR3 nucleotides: TGTGCCAGCCGCCCAGGAGGAGGAAGCACTGAAGCTTTCTTT.

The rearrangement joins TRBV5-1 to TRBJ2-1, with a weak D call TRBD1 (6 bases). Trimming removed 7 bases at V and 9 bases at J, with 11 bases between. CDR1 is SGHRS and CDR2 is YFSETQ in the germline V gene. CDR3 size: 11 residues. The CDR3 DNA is TGCGCCAGCGTCCAGGGGTTTGAGCAGTTCTTC. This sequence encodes CASVQGFEQFF.

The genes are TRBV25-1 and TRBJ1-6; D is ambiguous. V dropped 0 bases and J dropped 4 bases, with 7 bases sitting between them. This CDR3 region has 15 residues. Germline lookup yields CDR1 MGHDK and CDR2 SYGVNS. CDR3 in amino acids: CASSEYGGYNSPLHF. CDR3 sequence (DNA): TGTGCCAGCAGTGAATATGGCGGTTATAATTCACCCCTCCACTTT. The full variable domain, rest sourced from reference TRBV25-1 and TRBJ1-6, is EADIYQTPRYLVIGTGKKITLECSQTMGHDKMYWYQQDPGMELHLIHYSYGVNSTEKGDLSSESTVSRIRTEHFPLTLESARPSHTSQYLCASSEYGGYNSPLHFGNGTRLTVT.

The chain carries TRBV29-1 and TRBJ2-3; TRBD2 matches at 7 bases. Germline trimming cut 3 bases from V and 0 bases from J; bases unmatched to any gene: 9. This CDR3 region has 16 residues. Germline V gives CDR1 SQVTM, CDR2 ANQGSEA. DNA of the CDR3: TGCAGCGTTGATCTTGGCGGGGGACCTAGCACAGATACGCAGTATTTT. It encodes CSVDLGGGPSTDTQYF.

The chain's CDR3 is CASSVTGGYEQYF. In DNA form, the CDR3 reads TGTGCCAGCAGCGTAACGGGGGGCTACGAGCAGTACTTC. The rearrangement uses TRBV9 and TRBJ2-7; 7 bases are shared with TRBD2. Germline-derived CDR1 and CDR2 are SGDLS and YYNGEE. The CDR3 runs 13 residues. The V gene end was trimmed by 1 base and the J gene end by 3 bases; junction bases not matched to a gene: 1.

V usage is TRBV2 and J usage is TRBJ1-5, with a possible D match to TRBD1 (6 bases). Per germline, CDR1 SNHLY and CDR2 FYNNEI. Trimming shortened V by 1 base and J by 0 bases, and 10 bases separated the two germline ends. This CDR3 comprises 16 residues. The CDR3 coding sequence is TGTGCCAGCAGTGAAGGGCAGGGGTATAGCAATCAGCCCCAGCATTTT. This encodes CASSEGQGYSNQPQHF.

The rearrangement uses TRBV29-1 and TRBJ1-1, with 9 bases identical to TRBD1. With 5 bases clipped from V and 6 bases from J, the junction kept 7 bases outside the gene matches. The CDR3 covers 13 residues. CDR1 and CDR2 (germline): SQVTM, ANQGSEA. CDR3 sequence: CSVCAQGASEAFF. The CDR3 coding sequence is TGCAGCGTTTGCGCACAGGGGGCTTCTGAAGCTTTCTTT.

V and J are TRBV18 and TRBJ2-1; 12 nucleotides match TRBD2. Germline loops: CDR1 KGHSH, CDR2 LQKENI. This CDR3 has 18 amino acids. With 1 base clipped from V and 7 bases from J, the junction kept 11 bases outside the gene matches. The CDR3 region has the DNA TGTGCCAGCTCACCACTCATAAGGCTAGCGGGGGGGAAGAATGAGCAGTTCTTC. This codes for CASSPLIRLAGGKNEQFF.

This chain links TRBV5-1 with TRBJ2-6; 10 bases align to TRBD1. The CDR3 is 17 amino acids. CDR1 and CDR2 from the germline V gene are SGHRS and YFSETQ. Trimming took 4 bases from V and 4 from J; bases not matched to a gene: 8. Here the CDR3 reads CASSADRGQSGANVLTF. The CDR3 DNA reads TGCGCCAGCAGCGCCGACAGGGGGCAGTCGGGGGCCAACGTCCTGACTTTC.